The present T cell receptor beta chain was sequenced within a study of beta chain features in type 1 diabetes. This clone has only one observation. Its antigen is as yet unknown. Every bit of the isolated RNA underwent reverse transcription, so sequencing read expressed TCRB transcripts. Sequenced by immunoSEQ multiplex PCR; TCRdb stores in-frame clones only, minus some. The repertoire holds roughly 41,000 clones, with 49% as singletons. General observations from the study: For Type 1 diabetes patients, all four CD4+ subsets carried TCRB CDR3s that were moderately but significantly shorter.

The V end lost 7 bases, the J end lost 1 base, and 20 bases lay between the germline ends. The V gene's germline CDR1 is LNHDA and CDR2 SQIVND (reference sequence). This CDR3 spans 17 amino acids. Sequenced sample: central memory CD4+ T cells from blood. The clonotype comes from a woman under 30 in good health. This sequence joins TRBV19 and TRBJ1-5; the D gene is possibly TRBD1 (6 bases). The CDR3 region is CASTASQQGRSNQPQHF. The CDR3 bases are TGTGCCAGTACCGCGTCGCAACAGGGAAGAAGCAATCAGCCCCAGCATTTT.